The table lists the clone carrying this T cell receptor beta chain with a count of one. Data came from immunoSEQ multiplex PCR; TCRdb stores just in-frame clones and leaves some out. Among over 450,000 clones listed, more than 75% were seen once. J was trimmed by 5 bases and V by 1 base; bases with no gene match: 4. Germline values: CDR1 SGHDN, CDR2 FVKESK. This CDR3 has 16 amino acids. This specimen comes from a study of shared T cell receptors in the human thymus. This same sample was also taken into another study, of human thymus T cells.

Sequencing was done on a sample of thymocytes. The sequence derives from a boy in the first two years of life with a congenital heart defect. This chain uses TRBV14 with TRBJ2-1; 11 nucleotides match TRBD2. Here the CDR3 DNA reads TGTGCCAGCAGCCAAGGGGAGGGACTAGCGGACAATGAGCAGTTCTTC. Its protein is CASSQGEGLADNEQFF.